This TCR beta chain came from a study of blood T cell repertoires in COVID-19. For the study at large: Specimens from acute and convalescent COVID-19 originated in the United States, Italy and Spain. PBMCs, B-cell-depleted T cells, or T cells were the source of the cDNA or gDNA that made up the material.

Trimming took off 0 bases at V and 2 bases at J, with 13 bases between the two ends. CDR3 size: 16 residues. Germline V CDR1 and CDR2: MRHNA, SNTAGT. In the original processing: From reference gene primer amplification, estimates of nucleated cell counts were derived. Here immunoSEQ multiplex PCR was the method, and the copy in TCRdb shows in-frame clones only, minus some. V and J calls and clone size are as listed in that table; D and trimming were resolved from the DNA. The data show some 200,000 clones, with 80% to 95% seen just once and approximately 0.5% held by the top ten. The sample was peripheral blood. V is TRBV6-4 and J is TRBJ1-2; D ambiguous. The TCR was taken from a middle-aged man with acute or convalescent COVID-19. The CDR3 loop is CASSDSSRGQNYGYTF. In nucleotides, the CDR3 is TGTGCCAGCAGTGACTCGAGTCGGGGTCAGAACTATGGCTACACCTTC.